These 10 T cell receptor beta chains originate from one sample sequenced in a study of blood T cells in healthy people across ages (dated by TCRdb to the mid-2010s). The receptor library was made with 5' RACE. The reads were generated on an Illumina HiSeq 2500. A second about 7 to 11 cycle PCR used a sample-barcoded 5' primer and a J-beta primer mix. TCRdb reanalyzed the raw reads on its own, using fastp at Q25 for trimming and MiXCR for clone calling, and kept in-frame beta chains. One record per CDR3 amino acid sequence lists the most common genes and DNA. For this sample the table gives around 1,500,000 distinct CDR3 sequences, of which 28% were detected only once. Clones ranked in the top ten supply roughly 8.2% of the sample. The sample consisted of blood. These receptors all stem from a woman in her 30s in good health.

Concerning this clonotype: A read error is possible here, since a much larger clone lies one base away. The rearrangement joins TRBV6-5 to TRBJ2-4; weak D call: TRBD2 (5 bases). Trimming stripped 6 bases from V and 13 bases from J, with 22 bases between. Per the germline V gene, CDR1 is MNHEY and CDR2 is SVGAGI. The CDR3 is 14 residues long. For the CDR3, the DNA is TGTGCCAGCAGCTTAGTAGAACGGGGATATGAGCAGTACTTC. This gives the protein CASSLVERGYEQYF.

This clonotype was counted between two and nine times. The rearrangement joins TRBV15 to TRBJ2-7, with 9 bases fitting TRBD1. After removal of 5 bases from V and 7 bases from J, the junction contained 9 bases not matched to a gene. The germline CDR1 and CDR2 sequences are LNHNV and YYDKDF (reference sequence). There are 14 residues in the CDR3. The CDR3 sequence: CATSRGQGRNEQYF. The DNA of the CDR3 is TGTGCCACCAGCCGAGGACAGGGGAGGAATGAGCAGTACTTC.

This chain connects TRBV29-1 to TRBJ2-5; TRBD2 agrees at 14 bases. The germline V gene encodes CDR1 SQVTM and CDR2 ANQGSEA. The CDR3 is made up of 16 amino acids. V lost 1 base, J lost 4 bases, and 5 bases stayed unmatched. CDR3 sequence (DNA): TGCAGCGTTGAAGGGATCGGGACTAGCGGGGGAGAGACCCAGTACTTC. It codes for CSVEGIGTSGGETQYF.

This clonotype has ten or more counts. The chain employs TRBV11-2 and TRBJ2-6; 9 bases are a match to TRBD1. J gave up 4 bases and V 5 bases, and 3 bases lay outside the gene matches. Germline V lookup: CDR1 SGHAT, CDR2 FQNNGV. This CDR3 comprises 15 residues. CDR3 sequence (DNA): TGTGCCAGCAGCCATGGGACAGGGGGGGCCAACGTCCTGACTTTC. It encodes CASSHGTGGANVLTF.

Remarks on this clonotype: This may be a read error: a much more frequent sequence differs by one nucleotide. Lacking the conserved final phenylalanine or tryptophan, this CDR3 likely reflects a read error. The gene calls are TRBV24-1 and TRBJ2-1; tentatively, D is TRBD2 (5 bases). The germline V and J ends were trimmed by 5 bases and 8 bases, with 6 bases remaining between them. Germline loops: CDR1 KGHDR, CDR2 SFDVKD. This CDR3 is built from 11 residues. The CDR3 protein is CATSAGDEQFS. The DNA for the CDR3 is TGTGCCACCAGTGCCGGGGATGAGCAGTTCTCC.

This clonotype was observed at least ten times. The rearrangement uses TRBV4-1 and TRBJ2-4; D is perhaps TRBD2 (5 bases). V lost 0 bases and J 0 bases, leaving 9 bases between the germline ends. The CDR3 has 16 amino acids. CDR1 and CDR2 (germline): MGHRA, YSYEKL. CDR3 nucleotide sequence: TGCGCCAGCAGCCAAGATCGAGGGATAGCCAAAAACATTCAGTACTTC. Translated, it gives CASSQDRGIAKNIQYF.

DNA of the CDR3: TGTGCCAGCAGCCCGACAGGGGGAAGAGGCTACACCTTC. This translates into CASSPTGGRGYTF. This chain connects TRBV11-3 to TRBJ1-2; 9 bases fit TRBD1. Germline V gene sequence: CDR1 SGHNT, CDR2 YENEEA. V lost 5 bases and J lost 8; bases outside the gene matches: 6. The CDR3 loop spans 13 amino acids.

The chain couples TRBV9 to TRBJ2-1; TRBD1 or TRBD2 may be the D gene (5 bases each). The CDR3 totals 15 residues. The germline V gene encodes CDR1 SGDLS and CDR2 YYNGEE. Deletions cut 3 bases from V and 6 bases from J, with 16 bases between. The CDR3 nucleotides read TGTGCCAGCAGCGGGGGACCGCGGGTCATCAATGAGCAGTTCTTC. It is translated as CASSGGPRVINEQFF.

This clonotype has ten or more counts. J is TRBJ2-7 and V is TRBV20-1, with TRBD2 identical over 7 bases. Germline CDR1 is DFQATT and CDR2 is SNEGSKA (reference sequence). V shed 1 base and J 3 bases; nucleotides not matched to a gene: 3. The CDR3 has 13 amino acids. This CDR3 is CSARVSGNYEQYF. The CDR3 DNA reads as TGCAGTGCTAGAGTCAGCGGGAACTACGAGCAGTACTTC.

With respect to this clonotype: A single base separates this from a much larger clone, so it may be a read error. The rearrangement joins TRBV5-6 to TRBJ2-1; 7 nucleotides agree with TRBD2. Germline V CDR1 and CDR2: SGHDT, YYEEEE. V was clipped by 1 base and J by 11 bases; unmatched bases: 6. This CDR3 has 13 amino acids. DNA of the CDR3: TGTGCCAGCAGCTTGCTAGCGGCGAATAAGCAGTTCTTC. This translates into CASSLLAANKQFF.